Following are 2 T cell receptor beta chains from one sample sequenced in a study of vaccination and CD4 T cells after COVID-19. These receptors have no known antigen. Oncomine TCR Beta short-read sequencing was applied to DNA from cultured CD4+ T cells. TCRdb re-analysed the PCR reads in MiXCR, keeping a single row per CDR3 protein. The sample lists about 15,000 distinct CDR3 sequences, around two fifths occurring once. Treatment noted: roughly 10-day PBMC culture with coronavirus spike peptide pools or control peptides (ViraFEST assay). Sequencing used CD4+ T cells from blood, cultured in vitro. The receptors here all came from a human donor who had recovered from COVID-19.

This clonotype was detected once. The V call is TRBV27, the J call TRBJ1-3; 8 nucleotides align to TRBD1. This CDR3 comprises 14 residues. Germline CDR1 is MNHEY and CDR2 is SMNVEV (reference sequence). The ends lost 6 bases at V and 5 bases at J; junction bases unmatched: 6. This chain's CDR3 is CASRGQGRRNTIYF. As DNA, the CDR3 is TGTGCCAGCAGAGGACAGGGCCGAAGAAACACCATATATTTT.

The chain uses TRBV27 and TRBJ1-2; 7 bases match TRBD1. Trimming at V came to 2 bases and at J to 1 base, leaving 4 bases not matched to a gene. The CDR3 has 15 residues. Germline V gives CDR1 MNHEY, CDR2 SMNVEV (reference sequence). The CDR3 here is CASSLTGAVNYGYTF. The CDR3 DNA is TGTGCCAGCAGTTTAACAGGGGCGGTTAACTATGGCTACACCTTC.